Listed here are 10 T cell receptor beta chains from one sample, sequenced in a study of Ad26.COV2.S vaccination and SARS-CoV-2 variants. The treatment denotes: roughly 20 received Ad26.COV2.S at low or high dose, single or two shots; about five received placebo; per-sample allocation not given. Collection of samples fell on day 63 after the first vaccine or placebo injection. Data came from immunoSEQ multiplex PCR; TCRdb stores just in-frame clones and leaves some out. The sample holds around 270,000 clones, about 83% seen once. The specimen was peripheral blood, collected in a trial of Ad26.COV2.S vaccine versus placebo. The source is a person aged 18-60 years who received the Ad26.COV2.S COVID-19 vaccine or a placebo.

The chain has TRBV5-6 and TRBJ2-5; 8 positions match TRBD2. The CDR3 totals 17 residues. From germline, CDR1 is SGHDT and CDR2 YYEEEE. The V and J ends lost 0 bases and 1 base, in that order; junction bases with no gene match: 8. The DNA of the CDR3 is TGTGCCAGCAGCTTGGTACCAGTCGGGAGGGGCCAAGAGACCCAGTACTTC. It is translated as CASSLVPVGRGQETQYF.

This chain connects TRBV5-1 to TRBJ1-1; 10 bases fit TRBD1. Trimming removed 4 bases from V and 4 bases from J; junction bases left unmatched: 4. Looked up from germline, CDR1 is SGHRS and CDR2 is YFSETQ. The CDR3 length is 14 residues. CDR3 in DNA: TGCGCCAGCAGCATAGGACAGGGGGTCACTGAAGCTTTCTTT. Translated, it gives CASSIGQGVTEAFF.

The chain carries TRBV5-1 and TRBJ1-1, with 7 bases that match TRBD1. The V gene's germline CDR1 is SGHRS and CDR2 YFSETQ. After removal of 4 bases from V and 5 bases from J, the junction contained 14 bases not matched to a gene. The CDR3 runs to 16 residues. CDR3 in DNA: TGCGCCAGCAGCCTCAGACAGGGTCAAACTGGAACTGAAGCTTTCTTT. Translation: CASSLRQGQTGTEAFF.

The chain uses TRBV7-9 and TRBJ2-3; the D call may be TRBD1 or TRBD2 (6 bases each). This CDR3 region has 15 residues. V was pared by 3 bases and J by 3 bases, with 13 bases between. Germline V gene data show CDR1 as SEHNR and CDR2 as FQNEAQ (reference sequence). CDR3 sequence reads: CASSFRGRGTDTQYF. The CDR3 DNA follows: TGTGCCAGCAGCTTTCGGGGGCGTGGGACAGATACGCAGTATTTT.

This clone was seen just once. V gene TRBV27 combines with J gene TRBJ2-1; 8 bases agree with TRBD1. The V segment lost 3 bases and the J segment 8 bases; nucleotides outside the gene matches: 6. CDR3 length equals 14 residues. From germline, CDR1 is MNHEY and CDR2 SMNVEV (reference sequence). In DNA, the CDR3 is TGTGCCAGCAGTTTGACAGGGGTCGTGGATGAGCAGTTCTTC. Protein sequence: CASSLTGVVDEQFF.

This rearrangement joins TRBV7-9 to TRBJ1-1, with TRBD1 identical over 11 bases. The CDR3 totals 16 residues. V lost 5 bases, J lost 1 base, and 6 bases stayed unmatched. Per the germline V gene, CDR1 is SEHNR and CDR2 is FQNEAQ (reference sequence). The CDR3 coding sequence is TGTGCCAGCAGCCTAGGACAGGGGGCTGCGAACACTGAAGCTTTCTTT. It encodes CASSLGQGAANTEAFF.

This clone was counted a single time. The chain uses TRBV27 and TRBJ2-1; the match to TRBD2 covers 11 bases. This CDR3 is built from 15 residues. In germline, CDR1 is MNHEY, CDR2 SMNVEV (reference sequence). V shed 5 bases and J 12 bases; nucleotides not matched to a gene: 12. The CDR3 loop reads CASSILLAGELVQFF. CDR3 sequence (DNA): TGTGCCAGCAGTATTTTACTAGCGGGAGAACTGGTGCAGTTCTTC.

The V call is TRBV7-9, the J call TRBJ2-5; D remains ambiguous. The CDR3 covers 8 residues. V shed 6 bases and J shed 9 bases, with 2 bases lying between them. Germline loops: CDR1 SEHNR, CDR2 FQNEAQ (reference sequence). The CDR3 DNA sequence: TGTGCCAGCAGTCCCCAGTACTTC. This codes for CASSPQYF. Filled out from reference TRBV7-9 and TRBJ2-5, the complete variable domain reads DTGVSQNPRHKITKRGQNVTFRCDPISEHNRLYWYRQTLGQGPEFLTYFQNEAQLEKSRLLSDRFSAERPKGSFSTLEIQRTEQGDSAMYLCASSPQYFGPGTRLLVL.

This clone was seen a single time. A read error may explain this, as a much larger clone is one base away. V is TRBV3-1 (or the pseudogene TRBV3-2) and J is TRBJ2-2, with 10 bases that match TRBD1. V shed 4 bases and J 3 bases; nucleotides not matched to a gene: 2. Germline assignment: CDR1 LGHDT and CDR2 YNNKEL (reference sequence). CDR3 length equals 15 residues. The CDR3 DNA reads as TGTGCCAGCAGCCCCGGGACAGGGGACACCGGGGAGCTGTTTTTT. This encodes CASSPGTGDTGELFF.

CDR3 protein: CASSYGQGLRQYF. The CDR3, as DNA: TGTGCCAGCAGTTATGGACAGGGGTTACGACAGTACTTC. This chain links TRBV6-5 with TRBJ2-7; 9 bases are shared with TRBD1. The germline gives CDR1 MNHEY, CDR2 SVGAGI. J was trimmed by 10 bases and V by 3 bases; bases with no gene match: 7. This CDR3 spans 13 amino acids.